This T cell receptor beta chain was retrieved from a study of OX40 agonist ivuxolimab in advanced cancers. TCRdb's table, derived via immunoSEQ multiplex PCR, lists solely in-frame clones and lacks some. The sample yields about 19,000 clones, about 88% seen once. From germline, CDR1 is MNHEY and CDR2 SMNVEV (reference sequence). The V end was cut by 3 bases, the J end by 11 bases, with 15 bases between. This CDR3 is built from 13 residues. The input for sequencing was CD4+ or CD8+ T cells sorted from blood, taken in a trial of the OX40 agonist ivuxolimab. The genes are TRBV27 and TRBJ2-3; D assignment may be TRBD1 or TRBD2 (5 bases each). The clonotype comes from an adult with an advanced solid tumor such as melanoma, head and neck, liver or kidney cancer. CDR3 DNA: TGTGCCAGCAGTTTTGGGGGACCGTTAGGGCAGTATTTT. Its protein product is CASSFGGPLGQYF.